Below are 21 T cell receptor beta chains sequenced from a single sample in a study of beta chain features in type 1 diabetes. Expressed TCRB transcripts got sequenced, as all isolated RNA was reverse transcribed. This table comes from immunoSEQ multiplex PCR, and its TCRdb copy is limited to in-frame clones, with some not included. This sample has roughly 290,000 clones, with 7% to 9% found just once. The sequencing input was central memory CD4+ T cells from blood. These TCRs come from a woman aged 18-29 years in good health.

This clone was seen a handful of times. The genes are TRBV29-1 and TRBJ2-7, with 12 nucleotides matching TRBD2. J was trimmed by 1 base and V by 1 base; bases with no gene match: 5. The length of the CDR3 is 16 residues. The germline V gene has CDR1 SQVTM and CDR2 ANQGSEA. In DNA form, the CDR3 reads TGCAGCGTTGAAGGCCTAGCGGGAGGGCCGTCCTACGAGCAGTACTTC. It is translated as CSVEGLAGGPSYEQYF.

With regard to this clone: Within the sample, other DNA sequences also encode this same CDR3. In DNA form, the CDR3 reads TGTGCCAGCAGCTTACGCGAAGATACGCAGTATTTT. The encoded protein is CASSLREDTQYF. The V and J genes are TRBV7-9 and TRBJ2-3; unclear D gene. Trimming stripped 2 bases from V and 5 bases from J, with 5 bases between. CDR3 length: 12 residues. Germline V CDR1 and CDR2: SEHNR, FQNEAQ (reference sequence).

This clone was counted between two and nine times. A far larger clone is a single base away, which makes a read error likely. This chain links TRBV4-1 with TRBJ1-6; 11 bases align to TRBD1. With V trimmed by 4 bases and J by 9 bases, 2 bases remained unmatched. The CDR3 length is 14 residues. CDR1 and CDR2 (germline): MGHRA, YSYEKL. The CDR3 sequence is CASSPGQGGSPLHF. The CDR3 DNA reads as TGCGCCAGCAGCCCGGGACAGGGGGGTTCACCCCTCCACTTT.

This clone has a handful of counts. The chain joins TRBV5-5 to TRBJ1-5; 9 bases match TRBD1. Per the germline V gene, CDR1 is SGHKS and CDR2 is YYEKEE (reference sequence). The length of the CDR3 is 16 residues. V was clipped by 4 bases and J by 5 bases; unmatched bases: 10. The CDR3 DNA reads TGTGCCAGCAGCCAAAAGCCGGGACAGGGTTATCAGCCCCAGCATTTT. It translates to CASSQKPGQGYQPQHF.

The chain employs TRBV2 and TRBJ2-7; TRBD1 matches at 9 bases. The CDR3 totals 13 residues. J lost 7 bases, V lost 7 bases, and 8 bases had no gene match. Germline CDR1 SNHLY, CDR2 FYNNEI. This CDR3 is CASIRDRGTEQYF. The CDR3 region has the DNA TGTGCCAGCATTCGAGACAGGGGGACGGAGCAGTACTTC.

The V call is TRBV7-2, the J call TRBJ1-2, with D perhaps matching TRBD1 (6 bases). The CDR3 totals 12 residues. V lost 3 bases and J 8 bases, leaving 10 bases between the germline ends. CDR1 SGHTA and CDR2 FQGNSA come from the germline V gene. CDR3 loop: CASSFNREGYTF. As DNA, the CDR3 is TGTGCCAGCAGCTTCAACAGGGAGGGCTACACCTTC.

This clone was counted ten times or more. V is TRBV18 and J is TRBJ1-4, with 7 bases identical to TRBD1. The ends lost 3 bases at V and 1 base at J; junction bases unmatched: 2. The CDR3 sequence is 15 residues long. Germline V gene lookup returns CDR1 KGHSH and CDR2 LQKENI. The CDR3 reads CASSPGTETNEKLFF. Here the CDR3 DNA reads TGTGCCAGCTCACCGGGGACAGAAACTAATGAAAAACTGTTTTTT. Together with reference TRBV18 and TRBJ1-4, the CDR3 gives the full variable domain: NAGVMQNPRHLVRRRGQEARLRCSPMKGHSHVYWYRQLPEEGLKFMVYLQKENIIDESGMPKERFSAEFPKEGPSILRIQQVVRGDSAAYFCASSPGTETNEKLFFGSGTQLSVL.

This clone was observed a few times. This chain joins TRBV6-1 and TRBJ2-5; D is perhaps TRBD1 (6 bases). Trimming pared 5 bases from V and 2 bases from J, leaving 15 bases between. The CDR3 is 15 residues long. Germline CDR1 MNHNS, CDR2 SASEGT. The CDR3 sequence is CASSHTGSPQETQYF. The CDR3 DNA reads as TGTGCCAGCAGTCACACAGGGTCCCCACAAGAGACCCAGTACTTC.

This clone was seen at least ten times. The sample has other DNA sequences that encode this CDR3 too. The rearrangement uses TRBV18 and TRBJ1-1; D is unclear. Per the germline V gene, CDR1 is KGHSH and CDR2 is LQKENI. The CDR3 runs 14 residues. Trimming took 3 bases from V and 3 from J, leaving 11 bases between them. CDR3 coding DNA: TGTGCCAGCTCACCGCGTCCCGGGGACACTGAAGCTTTCTTT. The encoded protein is CASSPRPGDTEAFF.

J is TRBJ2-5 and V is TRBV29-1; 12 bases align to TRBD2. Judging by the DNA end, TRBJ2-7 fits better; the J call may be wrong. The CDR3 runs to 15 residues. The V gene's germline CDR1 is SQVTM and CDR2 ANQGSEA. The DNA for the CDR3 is TGCAGCTTCTCCTTACTAGCGGGAGGACCCTACGAGCAGTACTTC. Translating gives CSFSLLAGGPYEQYF.

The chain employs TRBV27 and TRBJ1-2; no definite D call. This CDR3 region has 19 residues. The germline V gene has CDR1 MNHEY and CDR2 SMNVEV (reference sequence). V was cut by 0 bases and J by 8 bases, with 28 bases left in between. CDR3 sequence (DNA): TGTGCCAGCAGTTTATCAGTATTGAGGGTTTTGCGTCTGGGTATAGGCTACACCTTC. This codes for CASSLSVLRVLRLGIGYTF.

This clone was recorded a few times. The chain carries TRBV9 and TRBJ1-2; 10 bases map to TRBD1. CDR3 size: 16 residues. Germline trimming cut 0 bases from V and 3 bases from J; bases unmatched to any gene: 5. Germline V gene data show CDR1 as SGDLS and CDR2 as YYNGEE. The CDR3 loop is CASSVDSGTGDYGYTF. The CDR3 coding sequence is TGTGCCAGCAGCGTAGATTCTGGGACAGGGGACTATGGCTACACCTTC.

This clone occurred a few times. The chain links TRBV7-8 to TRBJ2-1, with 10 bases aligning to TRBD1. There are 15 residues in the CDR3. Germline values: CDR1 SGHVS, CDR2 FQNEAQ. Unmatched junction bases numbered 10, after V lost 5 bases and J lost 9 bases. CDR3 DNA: TGTGCCAGCAGCCGCCGGGACAGGGGATTGGGTGAGCAGTTCTTC. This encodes CASSRRDRGLGEQFF.

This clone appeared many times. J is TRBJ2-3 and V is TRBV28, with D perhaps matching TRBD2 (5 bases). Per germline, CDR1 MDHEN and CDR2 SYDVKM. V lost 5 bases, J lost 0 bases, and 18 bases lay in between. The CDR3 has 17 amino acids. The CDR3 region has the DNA TGTGCCAGCAGTCGGACTCAGATGGGGTCTAGCACAGATACGCAGTATTTT. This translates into CASSRTQMGSSTDTQYF.

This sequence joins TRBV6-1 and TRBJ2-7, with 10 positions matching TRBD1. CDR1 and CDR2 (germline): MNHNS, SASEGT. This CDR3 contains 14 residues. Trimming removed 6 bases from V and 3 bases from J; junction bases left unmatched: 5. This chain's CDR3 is CASRPGTGVYEQYV. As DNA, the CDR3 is TGTGCCAGCAGACCCGGGACAGGGGTCTACGAGCAGTACGTC.

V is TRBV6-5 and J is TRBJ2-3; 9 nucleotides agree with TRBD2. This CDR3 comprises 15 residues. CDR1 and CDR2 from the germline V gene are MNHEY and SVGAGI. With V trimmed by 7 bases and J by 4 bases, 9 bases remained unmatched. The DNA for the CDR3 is TGTGCCAGCACCCGCCTAGCGGGGAGACCAGATACGCAGTATTTT. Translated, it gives CASTRLAGRPDTQYF.

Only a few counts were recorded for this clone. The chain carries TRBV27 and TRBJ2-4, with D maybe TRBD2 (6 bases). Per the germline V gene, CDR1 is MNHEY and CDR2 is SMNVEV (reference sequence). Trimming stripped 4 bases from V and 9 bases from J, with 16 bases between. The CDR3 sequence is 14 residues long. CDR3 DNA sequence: TGTGCCAGCAGTTCAGACCCCCGGGGGAGCATTCAGTACTTC. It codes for CASSSDPRGSIQYF.

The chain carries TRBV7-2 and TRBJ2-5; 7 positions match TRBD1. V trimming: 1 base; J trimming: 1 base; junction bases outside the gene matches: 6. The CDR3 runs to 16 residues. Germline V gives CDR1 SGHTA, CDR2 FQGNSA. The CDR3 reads CASSLGPGQTQETQYF. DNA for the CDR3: TGTGCCAGCAGCTTAGGGCCGGGACAGACCCAAGAGACCCAGTACTTC.

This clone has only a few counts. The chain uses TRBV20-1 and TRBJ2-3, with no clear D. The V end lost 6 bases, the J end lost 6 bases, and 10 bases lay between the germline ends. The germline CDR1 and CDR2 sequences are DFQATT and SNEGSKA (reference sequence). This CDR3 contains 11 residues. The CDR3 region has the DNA TGCAGTGCACCCGTGGGGGATACGCAGTATTTT. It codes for CSAPVGDTQYF.

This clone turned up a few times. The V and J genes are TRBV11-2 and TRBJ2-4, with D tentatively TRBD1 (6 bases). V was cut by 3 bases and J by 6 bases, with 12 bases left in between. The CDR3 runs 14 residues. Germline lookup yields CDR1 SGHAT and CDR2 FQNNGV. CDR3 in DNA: TGTGCCAGCAGCTTCCGGGACAAATCAAACATTCAGTACTTC. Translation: CASSFRDKSNIQYF.

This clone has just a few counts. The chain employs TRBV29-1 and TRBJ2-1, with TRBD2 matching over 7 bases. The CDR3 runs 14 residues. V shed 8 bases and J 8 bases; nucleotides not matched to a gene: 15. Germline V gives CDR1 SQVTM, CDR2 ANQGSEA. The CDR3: CSSTGRTGSDEQFF. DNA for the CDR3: TGCAGCTCTACCGGGAGGACGGGATCGGATGAGCAGTTCTTC.